What follows describes a single TCR beta chain. Antigen specificity is unknown. Germline lookup yields CDR1 SGHDN and CDR2 FVKESK. CDR3 length: 15 residues. UMI-labeled 5' RACE TRB cDNA libraries were prepared from the cells. Reprocessing the 5' RACE reads, TCRdb reports a single entry for every CDR3 protein and omits DNA. The sample includes 130,000 or so distinct CDR3 sequences. The sample belongs to a study of CXCR3-negative and CXCR3-positive naive CD8 T cells. Study-wide results and caveats: TRB CDR3 properties indicated TCR strength, while surface CD5 was similar across naive subsets. CXCR3-negative naive cells had less hydrophobic TRB CDR3s than did CXCR3-positive naive cells.

Every individual CD8+ T cell subset underwent sorting in triplicate at 270,000 or so cells apiece. Naive CD8+ T cells showed CD45RO-CCR7+CD27+CD95-. The sequenced sample consisted of naive CXCR3- CD8+ T cells from blood. Regarding subset: CD45RO-CCR7+CD27+CD95- naive CD8+ T cells lacking CXCR3 (TNR3-). The clonotype was recovered from a human donor in good health. Some clones in this sample may be carry-over from other donors' samples. The chain employs TRBV14 and TRBJ2-6. The CDR3 spells CASSQLPAGANVLTF.